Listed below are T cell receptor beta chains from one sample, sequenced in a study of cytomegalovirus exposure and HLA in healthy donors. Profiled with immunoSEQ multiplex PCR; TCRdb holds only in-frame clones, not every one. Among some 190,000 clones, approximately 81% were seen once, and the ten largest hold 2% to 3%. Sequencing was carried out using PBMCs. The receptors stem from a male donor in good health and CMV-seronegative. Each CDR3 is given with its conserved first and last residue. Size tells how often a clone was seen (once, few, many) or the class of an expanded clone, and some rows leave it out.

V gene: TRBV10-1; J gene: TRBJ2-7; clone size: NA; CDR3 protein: CASPRSWDRGLYEQYF
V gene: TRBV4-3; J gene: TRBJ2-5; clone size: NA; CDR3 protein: CASSQDWGGRAGGETQYF
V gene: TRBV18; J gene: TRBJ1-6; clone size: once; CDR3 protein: CASSPPGQGSYNSPLHF
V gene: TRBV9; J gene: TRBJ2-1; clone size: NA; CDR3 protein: CASSAGSVGYNEQFF
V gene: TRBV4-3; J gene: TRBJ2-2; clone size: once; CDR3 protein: CASSQGRQGAVTGELFF
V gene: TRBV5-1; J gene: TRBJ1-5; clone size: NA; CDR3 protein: CASSPSGGGQPQHF
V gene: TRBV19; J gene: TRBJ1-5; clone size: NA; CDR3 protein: CASGHGGLGNQPQHF
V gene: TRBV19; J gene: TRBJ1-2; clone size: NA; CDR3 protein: CASSPQTDRYTF
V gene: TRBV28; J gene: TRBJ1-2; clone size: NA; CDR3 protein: CASSLGAQGAGYGYTF
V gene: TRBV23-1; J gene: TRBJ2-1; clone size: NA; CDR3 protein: CASSQSWRVDEQFF
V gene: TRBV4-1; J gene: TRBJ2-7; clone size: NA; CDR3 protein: CASSPTGVSEQYF
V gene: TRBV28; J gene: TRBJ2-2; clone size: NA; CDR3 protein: CASSPGHYGELFF
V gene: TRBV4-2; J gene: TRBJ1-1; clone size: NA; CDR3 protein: CASSQEEGPVGAFF
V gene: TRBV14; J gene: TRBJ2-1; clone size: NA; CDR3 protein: CASSQGLAISYNEQFF
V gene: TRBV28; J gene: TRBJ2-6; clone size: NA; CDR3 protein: CASSLRRAGANVLTF
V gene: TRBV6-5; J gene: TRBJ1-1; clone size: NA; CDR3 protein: CASSGGPMNTEAFF
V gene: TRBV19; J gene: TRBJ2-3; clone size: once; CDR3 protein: CATRSGGETDTQYF
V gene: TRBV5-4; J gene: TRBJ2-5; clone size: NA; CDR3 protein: CASSLVSTGQETQYF
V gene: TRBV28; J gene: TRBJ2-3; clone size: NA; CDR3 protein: CASSFRGGATDTQYF
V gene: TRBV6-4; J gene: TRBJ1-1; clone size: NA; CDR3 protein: CASSVSGGNTEAFF
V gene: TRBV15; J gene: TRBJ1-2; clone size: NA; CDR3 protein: CATSRVTQGATGYTF
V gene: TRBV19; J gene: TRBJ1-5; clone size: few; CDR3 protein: CASAGTASQPQHF
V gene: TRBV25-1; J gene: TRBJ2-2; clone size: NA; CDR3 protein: CASSEYGRGLGPTGELFF
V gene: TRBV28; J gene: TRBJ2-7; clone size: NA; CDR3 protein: CASSRDRGLDEQYF